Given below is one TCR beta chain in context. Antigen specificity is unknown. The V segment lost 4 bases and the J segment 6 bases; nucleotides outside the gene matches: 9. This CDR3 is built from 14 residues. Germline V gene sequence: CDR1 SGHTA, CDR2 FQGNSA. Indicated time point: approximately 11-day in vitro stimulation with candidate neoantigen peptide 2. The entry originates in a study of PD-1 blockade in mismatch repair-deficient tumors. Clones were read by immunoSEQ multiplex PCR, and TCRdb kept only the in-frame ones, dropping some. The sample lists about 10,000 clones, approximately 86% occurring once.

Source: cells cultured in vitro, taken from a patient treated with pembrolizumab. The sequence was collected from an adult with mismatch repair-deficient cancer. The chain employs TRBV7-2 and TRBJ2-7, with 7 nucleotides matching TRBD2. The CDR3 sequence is CASSSLGVAGEQYF. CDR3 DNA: TGTGCCAGCAGCTCCCTGGGGGTAGCGGGCGAGCAGTACTTC.